Listed below are T cell receptor beta chains from one sample, sequenced in a study of tumor-infiltrating lymphocytes in primary liver carcinoma. TCRdb fed the multiplex PCR reads into MiXCR, producing one record per CDR3 protein. The table records about 320,000 distinct CDR3 sequences, 45% to 70% of them present only once. Specimen: peripheral blood. The receptors originated from a woman aged 25 to 45 with primary liver carcinoma and hepatitis B virus infection. CDR3s leave out the opening cysteine and the closing phenylalanine or tryptophan.

v_gene,j_gene,CDR3aa
TRBV6-2/TRBV6-3,TRBJ2-5,ASKSYVTSARQETQY
TRBV29-1,TRBJ2-3,SVGVASGTDTQY
TRBV11-2,TRBJ2-1,ASSLILTSGRGREQF
TRBV11-2,TRBJ1-2,ASSLPGRYYYGYT
TRBV29-1,TRBJ2-5,SVVPGAETQY
TRBV6-1,TRBJ1-1,ASSRTQSTDAEAF
TRBV28,TRBJ2-7,ATLMGQGPYEQY
TRBV4-3,TRBJ1-2,ASSSQQGGSGYT
TRBV6-1,TRBJ2-5,ASSEGLAGGLYQETQY
TRBV29-1,TRBJ2-3,SSTRPGGSTDTQY
TRBV11-2,TRBJ2-2,ASSPRLGKELF
TRBV14,TRBJ2-5,ASSQLTVDETQY
TRBV12-3/TRBV12-4,TRBJ1-1,ASSPRQNTEAF
TRBV5-6,TRBJ2-7,ASSPATGHNRDEQY
TRBV6-6,TRBJ1-4,AISAATNEKLF
TRBV6-2/TRBV6-3,TRBJ2-1,ASSYSKGPAGGLDDEQF
TRBV5-5,TRBJ1-2,ASSLSPLQVYNYGYT
TRBV11-1,TRBJ2-1,ASSLEHTREQF
TRBV11-2,TRBJ2-2,ARSYLYGQQNTGELF
TRBV11-3,TRBJ2-5,ASSPPQGQGETQY
TRBV6-1,TRBJ2-7,ASSESPGLYEQY
TRBV12-3/TRBV12-4,TRBJ2-1,ASSNTGTSGNNEQF
TRBV6-5,TRBJ1-4,ASSYEPVLGGSEKLF
TRBV7-8,TRBJ2-5,ASSLTRGSRETQY
TRBV12-3/TRBV12-4,TRBJ2-1,ASSLRWASGRSSSYNEQF
TRBV5-5,TRBJ1-5,ASSPTGFSNQPQH
TRBV6-5,TRBJ2-5,ASSYRLAGETQY
TRBV11-2,TRBJ2-1,ASSPQGSAGEGHSYNKQF
TRBV7-8,TRBJ2-3,ASSLEGDSTTDTRY
TRBV11-2,TRBJ2-4,ANSLGRASGRTKNIQY
TRBV6-6,TRBJ2-2,ASSFGPPEGTGELF
TRBV7-9,TRBJ2-3,ASSWGGDTQY
TRBV18,TRBJ2-7,ASTSPGPGQGPYEQY
TRBV11-2,TRBJ2-7,TSSSYGYEQY
TRBV5-4,TRBJ2-5,ASSFTTLLGGETRY